The rows below give T cell receptor beta chains drawn from one sample of a study of T cell repertoires in cytomegalovirus infection. TCRdb independently ran MiXCR on the reads; one entry per CDR3 protein. The sample contains around 900,000 distinct CDR3 sequences, around a third of which appear only once. The antigens of these receptors remain unknown. The sequencing here drew on cultured CD8+ T cells from PBMCs, taken from culture after CMV antigen stimulation. The source is a human donor in good health (CMV status not recorded). Some clones in this sample may be carry-over from other donors' samples. Each CDR3 is given with its conserved first and last residue. Each record gives: D gene, clone size, J gene, V gene, CDR3 DNA, CDR3 protein. A D gene is named only where the DNA matches it firmly. The size entry is marked missing in some rows and otherwise reads once, few, many or a size class.

D gene: -; clone size: -; J gene: TRBJ2-3; V gene: TRBV12-3/TRBV12-4; CDR3 DNA: TGTGCCAGCAGTCCCGGCCCCGGGCGGTATTTT; CDR3 protein: CASSPGPGRYF
D gene: -; clone size: few; J gene: TRBJ1-5; V gene: TRBV20-1; CDR3 DNA: TGCAGTGCTAGAGACGGGAGGGACAATCAGCCCCAGCATTTT; CDR3 protein: CSARDGRDNQPQHF
D gene: -; clone size: -; J gene: TRBJ2-7; V gene: TRBV7-9; CDR3 DNA: TGTGCCAGCAGCGCCCAAAGGGCCAGGAAAGAGCAGTACTTC; CDR3 protein: CASSAQRARKEQYF
D gene: -; clone size: -; J gene: TRBJ2-1; V gene: TRBV4-3; CDR3 DNA: TGCGCCAGCAGCCAAGACCTCTTCAGCTCCTACAATGAGCAGTTCTTC; CDR3 protein: CASSQDLFSSYNEQFF
D gene: -; clone size: few; J gene: TRBJ2-7; V gene: TRBV29-1; CDR3 DNA: TGCAGCGTTGAGGACAATCGGGGTATTAACTACGAGCAGTACTTC; CDR3 protein: CSVEDNRGINYEQYF
D gene: -; clone size: -; J gene: TRBJ2-1; V gene: TRBV24-1; CDR3 DNA: TGTGCCACCAGTGACCCCCGGGGGAGGAGCTCCTACAATGAGCAGTTCTTC; CDR3 protein: CATSDPRGRSSYNEQFF
D gene: TRBD1; clone size: once; J gene: TRBJ2-3; V gene: TRBV6-1; CDR3 DNA: TGTGCCAGCAGTTCGACAGGGAGCGAAACAGATACGCAGTATTTT; CDR3 protein: CASSSTGSETDTQYF
D gene: -; clone size: -; J gene: TRBJ2-2; V gene: TRBV12-5; CDR3 DNA: TGTGCTAGTGGCCCGAGTGGCACCGGGGAGCTGTTTTTT; CDR3 protein: CASGPSGTGELFF
D gene: TRBD2; clone size: few; J gene: TRBJ2-3; V gene: TRBV7-9; CDR3 DNA: TGTGCCAGCAGCCCAGGGACTAGCGGGGTTGCAGATACGCAGTATTTT; CDR3 protein: CASSPGTSGVADTQYF
D gene: -; clone size: few; J gene: TRBJ2-2; V gene: TRBV6-6; CDR3 DNA: TGTGCCAGCAGTTACTCCAGGGCGGCGACCGGGGAGCTGTTTTTT; CDR3 protein: CASSYSRAATGELFF
D gene: -; clone size: -; J gene: TRBJ2-5; V gene: TRBV15; CDR3 DNA: TGTGCCACCAGCAGAGTCCGGGGTGGTCAAGAGACCCAGTACTTC; CDR3 protein: CATSRVRGGQETQYF
D gene: -; clone size: -; J gene: TRBJ2-2; V gene: TRBV6-6; CDR3 DNA: TGTGCCACCGGTTCCCGGGAGCTGTTTTTT; CDR3 protein: CATGSRELFF
D gene: -; clone size: -; J gene: TRBJ2-2; V gene: TRBV7-8; CDR3 DNA: TGTGCCACCCCAAGGAGAGGGCTTAACACCGGGGAGCTGTTTTTT; CDR3 protein: CATPRRGLNTGELFF
D gene: -; clone size: -; J gene: TRBJ2-7; V gene: TRBV6-1; CDR3 DNA: TGTGCCGCCCGGGTTTCATACGAGCAGTACTTC; CDR3 protein: CAARVSYEQYF
D gene: -; clone size: -; J gene: TRBJ1-3; V gene: TRBV7-6; CDR3 DNA: TGTGCCAGCAGCCCCGAGGGAAACACCATATATTTT; CDR3 protein: CASSPEGNTIYF
D gene: -; clone size: -; J gene: TRBJ1-1; V gene: TRBV7-8; CDR3 DNA: TGTGCCAGCAGCCCCCTCTCCGCGGGAACACGACTTGGAGCTTTCTTT; CDR3 protein: CASSPLSAGTRLGAFF
D gene: -; clone size: -; J gene: TRBJ2-1; V gene: TRBV5-6; CDR3 DNA: TGTGCCAGCGATGGGGGGGGCCGAAACTACAATGAGCAGTTCTTC; CDR3 protein: CASDGGGRNYNEQFF
D gene: -; clone size: -; J gene: TRBJ2-7; V gene: TRBV6-5; CDR3 DNA: TGTGCCAGCAGTTACGCAGGCCACGAGCAGTACTTC; CDR3 protein: CASSYAGHEQYF
D gene: -; clone size: -; J gene: TRBJ2-1; V gene: TRBV27; CDR3 DNA: TGTGCCAGCAGTTTTTTAGGGTTAGCCTACAATGAGCAGTTCTTC; CDR3 protein: CASSFLGLAYNEQFF
D gene: -; clone size: many; J gene: TRBJ1-2; V gene: TRBV7-9; CDR3 DNA: TGTGCCAGCAGCTCACCGGACAGATCCAATGGCTACACCTTC; CDR3 protein: CASSSPDRSNGYTF
D gene: -; clone size: many; J gene: TRBJ2-5; V gene: TRBV6-1; CDR3 DNA: TGTGCCAGTCAGGGTAGCCAAGAGACCCAGTACTTC; CDR3 protein: CASQGSQETQYF
D gene: TRBD2; clone size: many; J gene: TRBJ2-3; V gene: TRBV7-9; CDR3 DNA: TGTGCCAGCAGCCCAGGTGGTCCTCTAGCGGCCGCCACAGATACGCAGTATTTT; CDR3 protein: CASSPGGPLAAATDTQYF
D gene: -; clone size: -; J gene: TRBJ1-1; V gene: TRBV19; CDR3 DNA: TGTGCCAGTAGTCCCCAGCCCGTTGCTGAAGCTTTCTTT; CDR3 protein: CASSPQPVAEAFF
D gene: -; clone size: few; J gene: TRBJ1-4; V gene: TRBV7-9; CDR3 DNA: TGTGCCAGCAGAACCCTAGGGGAAAAACTGTTTTTT; CDR3 protein: CASRTLGEKLFF
D gene: -; clone size: -; J gene: TRBJ1-6; V gene: TRBV2; CDR3 DNA: TGTGCCAGCAGTGACAGCCATAATTCACCCCTCCACTTT; CDR3 protein: CASSDSHNSPLHF
D gene: -; clone size: -; J gene: TRBJ1-5; V gene: TRBV5-6; CDR3 DNA: TGTGCCAGCAGCTTGGGAGTAGCGGGGCCCCAGCATTTT; CDR3 protein: CASSLGVAGPQHF
D gene: -; clone size: -; J gene: TRBJ1-1; V gene: TRBV13; CDR3 DNA: TGTGCCAGCAGCTTTGCTCTAGGAGGGACTGAAGCTTTCTTT; CDR3 protein: CASSFALGGTEAFF
D gene: -; clone size: -; J gene: TRBJ2-1; V gene: TRBV6-5; CDR3 DNA: TGTGCCAGCAGTTACGAGTGGGGTGAGCAGTTCTTC; CDR3 protein: CASSYEWGEQFF
D gene: -; clone size: -; J gene: TRBJ1-1; V gene: TRBV6-6; CDR3 DNA: TGTGCCAGCAGTTACTCGGAGGTCCTAATGAACACTGAAGCTTTCTTT; CDR3 protein: CASSYSEVLMNTEAFF
D gene: TRBD1; clone size: -; J gene: TRBJ1-5; V gene: TRBV28; CDR3 DNA: TGTGCCAGCAGTGCCCCGGACAGGGGTAATCAGCCCCAGCATTTT; CDR3 protein: CASSAPDRGNQPQHF
D gene: -; clone size: few; J gene: TRBJ2-1; V gene: TRBV7-6; CDR3 DNA: TGTGTCAGCAGCCCTCCCAACGCGGGTGAGCAGTTCTTC; CDR3 protein: CVSSPPNAGEQFF
D gene: -; clone size: many; J gene: TRBJ1-5; V gene: TRBV7-6; CDR3 DNA: TGTGCCAGCAGCTTAGATGGGAAGCTAGGCGAGCCCCAGCATTTT; CDR3 protein: CASSLDGKLGEPQHF
D gene: TRBD1; clone size: few; J gene: TRBJ1-5; V gene: TRBV2; CDR3 DNA: TGTGCCAGCAGTGAGGTGCGGGACAGGGGACAGCCCCAGCATTTT; CDR3 protein: CASSEVRDRGQPQHF
D gene: -; clone size: few; J gene: TRBJ1-1; V gene: TRBV19; CDR3 DNA: TGTGCCAGTACACCAGGGGAGACTGAAGCTTTCTTT; CDR3 protein: CASTPGETEAFF
D gene: -; clone size: -; J gene: TRBJ2-4; V gene: TRBV6-1; CDR3 DNA: TGTGCCAGCAGTGAAATGGGGGCCCCAAACATTCAGTACTTC; CDR3 protein: CASSEMGAPNIQYF
D gene: -; clone size: -; J gene: TRBJ2-6; V gene: TRBV27; CDR3 DNA: TGTGCCAGCACCACAGGGACTGGGGCCAACGTCCTGACTTTC; CDR3 protein: CASTTGTGANVLTF
D gene: -; clone size: few; J gene: TRBJ1-1; V gene: TRBV5-4; CDR3 DNA: TGTGCCAGCAGCCCATCAACGGGCCTAACGGTGGACACTGAAGCTTTCTTT; CDR3 protein: CASSPSTGLTVDTEAFF
D gene: -; clone size: -; J gene: TRBJ1-1; V gene: TRBV11-2; CDR3 DNA: TGTGCCAGCAGCTTAGCCTCAGCCATGAACACTGAAGCTTTCTTT; CDR3 protein: CASSLASAMNTEAFF
D gene: TRBD2; clone size: many; J gene: TRBJ2-3; V gene: TRBV7-2; CDR3 DNA: TGTGCCAGCAGCTCTCCCTCCAGCGGGGGGGCAAAAGATACGCAGTATTTT; CDR3 protein: CASSSPSSGGAKDTQYF
D gene: TRBD2; clone size: many; J gene: TRBJ2-3; V gene: TRBV7-8; CDR3 DNA: TGTGCCAGCAGCTTACCGGGACTAGCGGGGCCGCTTAGCACAGATACGCAGTATTTT; CDR3 protein: CASSLPGLAGPLSTDTQYF
D gene: -; clone size: -; J gene: TRBJ1-2; V gene: TRBV29-1; CDR3 DNA: TGCAGCGCGCGAGAGGGAGGAGGCTATGGCTACACCTTC; CDR3 protein: CSAREGGGYGYTF
D gene: -; clone size: -; J gene: TRBJ1-2; V gene: TRBV27; CDR3 DNA: TGTGCCAGCAGTTCATATAGTACGCTTTCGGACTCTGGCTACACCTTC; CDR3 protein: CASSSYSTLSDSGYTF
D gene: -; clone size: few; J gene: TRBJ1-2; V gene: TRBV28; CDR3 DNA: TGTGCCAGCAGTTTCCGTGGGCAACCCTTCTATGGCTACACCTTC; CDR3 protein: CASSFRGQPFYGYTF
D gene: -; clone size: once; J gene: TRBJ2-7; V gene: TRBV19; CDR3 DNA: TGTGCCAGTAGTCTTTCTTACGCGTACAGGGATTCCTACGAGCAGTACTTC; CDR3 protein: CASSLSYAYRDSYEQYF
D gene: -; clone size: few; J gene: TRBJ1-3; V gene: TRBV6-6; CDR3 DNA: TGTGCCAGCAGTTACGACAGCTCTGGAAACACCATATATTTT; CDR3 protein: CASSYDSSGNTIYF
D gene: TRBD2; clone size: -; J gene: TRBJ2-2; V gene: TRBV7-8; CDR3 DNA: TGTGCCAGCAGCCATCCGGGACTAGCGGTCGTCGGGGAGCTGTTTTTT; CDR3 protein: CASSHPGLAVVGELFF
D gene: TRBD1; clone size: -; J gene: TRBJ1-1; V gene: TRBV2; CDR3 DNA: TGTGCCAGCAGCTCGGGACAGGGGGCCATGAACACTGAAGCTTTCTTT; CDR3 protein: CASSSGQGAMNTEAFF
D gene: TRBD1; clone size: -; J gene: TRBJ1-4; V gene: TRBV18; CDR3 DNA: TGTGCCAGCTCATCAACTGTGCAGGGGGCAAGCGAAAAACTGTTTTTT; CDR3 protein: CASSSTVQGASEKLFF
D gene: -; clone size: few; J gene: TRBJ2-1; V gene: TRBV27; CDR3 DNA: TGTGCCAGCAAGCTTATGGGGGAGCAGTTCTTC; CDR3 protein: CASKLMGEQFF
D gene: -; clone size: -; J gene: TRBJ1-3; V gene: TRBV6-2/TRBV6-3; CDR3 DNA: TGTGCCAGCCAACTATTCTCTGGAAACACCATATATTTT; CDR3 protein: CASQLFSGNTIYF
D gene: TRBD1; clone size: -; J gene: TRBJ1-1; V gene: TRBV6-2/TRBV6-3; CDR3 DNA: TGTGCCAGCACCCCCGATGGAGGGGGCGACGCTGAAGCTTTCTTT; CDR3 protein: CASTPDGGGDAEAFF
D gene: -; clone size: -; J gene: TRBJ1-5; V gene: TRBV2; CDR3 DNA: TGTGCCAGCAGTGAAAATCCCGACATGCCCTATAGCAATCAGCCCCAGCATTTT; CDR3 protein: CASSENPDMPYSNQPQHF
D gene: -; clone size: -; J gene: TRBJ2-1; V gene: TRBV7-9; CDR3 DNA: TGTGCCAGCAAAGGCCAGGGGGGTAATGAGCAGTTCTTC; CDR3 protein: CASKGQGGNEQFF
D gene: -; clone size: -; J gene: TRBJ2-2; V gene: TRBV7-6; CDR3 DNA: TGTGCTAGCAGCCGCGAGGTGGGGGGTCGCACCGGGGAGCTGTTTTTT; CDR3 protein: CASSREVGGRTGELFF
D gene: TRBD1; clone size: few; J gene: TRBJ1-6; V gene: TRBV5-6; CDR3 DNA: TGTGCCAGCAGCTTCGGACAGGGAAGGAGTTATAATTCACCCCTCCACTTT; CDR3 protein: CASSFGQGRSYNSPLHF
D gene: -; clone size: few; J gene: TRBJ2-3; V gene: TRBV10-3; CDR3 DNA: TGTGCCATCAGTGAGGCGGGACGGAGCACAGATACGCAGTATTTT; CDR3 protein: CAISEAGRSTDTQYF
D gene: -; clone size: -; J gene: TRBJ1-1; V gene: TRBV7-9; CDR3 DNA: TGTGCCAGCAGCTTGGTTTCCCATATTGGAGCTTTCTTT; CDR3 protein: CASSLVSHIGAFF
D gene: TRBD2; clone size: -; J gene: TRBJ2-5; V gene: TRBV7-9; CDR3 DNA: TGTGCCAGCAACTCACTAGCGGGGCAAGAGACCCAGTACTTC; CDR3 protein: CASNSLAGQETQYF
D gene: -; clone size: once; J gene: TRBJ1-5; V gene: TRBV20-1; CDR3 DNA: TGCAGTGCTAGAGGACCCACGGGGGATAGCAATCAGCCCCAGCATTTT; CDR3 protein: CSARGPTGDSNQPQHF
D gene: -; clone size: many; J gene: TRBJ2-3; V gene: TRBV6-1; CDR3 DNA: TGTGCCAGCAGTGAATTCGGCAGGGCCTCCACAGATACGCAGTATTTT; CDR3 protein: CASSEFGRASTDTQYF